The present T cell receptor beta chain was sequenced within a study of cytomegalovirus exposure and HLA in healthy donors. Across the study: Sequencing of about 179 million T cells in an earlier analysis found approximately 120 million unique TCR beta sequences. Most donors, more than 80% of approximately 400 genotyped, fell in the Caucasian-associated ancestry cluster.

The CDR3 is made up of 16 amino acids. Trimming left V 0 bases short and J 0 bases short, with 8 bases between. Germline CDR1 LGHNA, CDR2 YNFKEQ. Study results and caveats: Earlier results showed most TCR beta V segments being productive about 90% or about 30% of the time.

Use of 60 Vbeta and 13 Jbeta primers characterized the PCR. The data were produced by immunoSEQ multiplex PCR, yet TCRdb's version contains in-frame clones alone and is incomplete. In the table there are roughly 220,000 clones, roughly 80% of which are singletons. Remarks on this clone: Antigen: not known.

The receptor's source is a man in his thirties or forties in good health and CMV-seronegative. The specimen was PBMCs. This chain uses TRBV4-2 with TRBJ2-2, with a weak D call TRBD1 (6 bases). The CDR3 reads CASSQENRANTGELFF. DNA for the CDR3: TGTGCCAGCAGCCAAGAGAACAGGGCGAACACCGGGGAGCTGTTTTTT.